The 8 T cell receptor beta chains in this list originate from one sample, sequenced in a study of cytomegalovirus exposure and HLA in healthy donors (dated by TCRdb to 2017 to 2019). Libraries were prepared through the immunoSEQ multiplex PCR assay. TCRdb limited this immuneACCESS table to in-frame rearrangements with V and J called. A share of clones is missing; checked studies link under half to unresolved V genes, and the rest is unexplained. The sample contains under 80,000 clones, roughly 90% of them found a single time. 1% to 1.5% of the sample is in the top ten clones. Sequencing was done on a sample of PBMCs. Receptor source: a woman younger than 30 in good health and CMV-seronegative.

J is TRBJ2-5 and V is TRBV30; D is ambiguous. The germline CDR1 and CDR2 sequences are GTSNPN and SVGIG (reference sequence). V lost 0 bases and J lost 5, with 4 bases in between. The CDR3 contains 11 residues. DNA of the CDR3: TGTGCCTGGAGTGTAAGCGAGACCCAGTACTTC. Translation: CAWSVSETQYF.

V gene TRBV21-1 combines with J gene TRBJ2-7; the table gives TRBD1 as D, unverified against the DNA. TRBV21-1 is deemed a pseudogene. The CDR3 extends over 15 amino acids. CDR3 loop: CASSPRTGWFYEQYF. The CDR3, as DNA: TGTGCCAGCAGCCCACGGACAGGTTGGTTTTACGAGCAGTACTTC.

The rearrangement links TRBV19 to TRBJ1-6; D perhaps matches TRBD1 (6 bases). Per germline, CDR1 LNHDA and CDR2 SQIVND (reference sequence). The CDR3 covers 12 residues. Trimming removed 4 bases at V and 10 bases at J, with 8 bases between. CDR3 protein: CASSTGVSPLHF. The CDR3 nucleotides read TGTGCCAGTAGTACAGGGGTCTCACCCCTCCACTTT. The complete variable domain, with remaining parts taken from reference TRBV19 and TRBJ1-6, reads DGGITQSPKYLFRKEGQNVTLSCEQNLNHDAMYWYRQDPGQGLRLIYYSQIVNDFQKGDIAEGYSVSREKKESFPLTVTSAQKNPTAFYLCASSTGVSPLHFGNGTRLTVT.

The gene calls are TRBV30 and TRBJ2-1; TRBD2 matches 12 bases. CDR1 and CDR2 from the germline V gene are GTSNPN and SVGIG (reference sequence). After removal of 0 bases from V and 4 bases from J, the junction contained 16 bases not matched to a gene. CDR3 length equals 20 residues. The chain's CDR3 is CAWSVSGLAGGPRLYNEQFF. The CDR3 coding sequence is TGTGCCTGGAGTGTAAGTGGTCTAGCGGGAGGGCCTAGGTTGTACAATGAGCAGTTCTTC. Based on the CDR3 plus reference TRBV30 and TRBJ2-1, the full variable domain is SQTIHQWPATLVQPVGSPLSLECTVEGTSNPNLYWYRQAAGRGLQLLFYSVGIGQISSEVPQNLSASRPQDRQFILSSKKLLLSDSGFYLCAWSVSGLAGGPRLYNEQFFGPGTRLTVL.

This clone showed up just once. V is TRBV7-9 and J is TRBJ2-5; 12 bases agree with TRBD2. V was clipped by 5 bases and J by 3 bases; unmatched bases: 1. CDR1 and CDR2 (germline): SEHNR, FQNEAQ (reference sequence). The length of the CDR3 is 14 residues. The CDR3 DNA follows: TGTGCCAGCAGCAGGACTAGCGGGAAAGAGACCCAGTACTTC. Residues: CASSRTSGKETQYF.

This clone was detected only once. The chain is built from TRBV11-2 and TRBJ1-2; 9 positions agree with TRBD1. Germline trimming cut 5 bases from V and 4 bases from J; bases unmatched to any gene: 8. The length of the CDR3 is 15 residues. In germline, CDR1 is SGHAT, CDR2 FQNNGV. The CDR3 DNA is TGTGCCAGCAGCCCGAGACAGGGGGACTCCTATGGCTACACCTTC. As protein: CASSPRQGDSYGYTF.

The sample holds one count of this clone. The rearrangement uses TRBV30 and TRBJ2-2, with a tentative D call TRBD1 (5 bases). This CDR3 is built from 14 residues. V was pared by 3 bases and J by 3 bases, with 11 bases between. The germline V gene encodes CDR1 GTSNPN and CDR2 SVGIG (reference sequence). CDR3 bases: TGTGCCTGGAGAGGCAGGGTGGACACCGGGGAGCTGTTTTTT. It is translated as CAWRGRVDTGELFF. The full variable domain, completed using reference TRBV30 and TRBJ2-2, is SQTIHQWPATLVQPVGSPLSLECTVEGTSNPNLYWYRQAAGRGLQLLFYSVGIGQISSEVPQNLSASRPQDRQFILSSKKLLLSDSGFYLCAWRGRVDTGELFFGEGSRLTVL.

V and J are TRBV5-8 and TRBJ2-3, with 8 nucleotides matching TRBD1. This CDR3 is 15 amino acids long. V lost 1 base and J lost 6; bases outside the gene matches: 7. Germline lookup yields CDR1 SGHTS and CDR2 YDEGEE. The CDR3 region is CASSLRQGRSDTQYF. The CDR3 DNA is TGTGCCAGCAGCTTGAGACAGGGGCGTTCGGATACGCAGTATTTT. The entire variable domain, with the rest obtained from reference TRBV5-8 and TRBJ2-3, is as follows: EAGVTQSPTHLIKTRGQQATLRCSPISGHTSVYWYQQALGLGLQFLLWYDEGEERNRGNFPPRFSGRQFPNYSSELNVNALELEDSALYLCASSLRQGRSDTQYFGPGTRLTVL.